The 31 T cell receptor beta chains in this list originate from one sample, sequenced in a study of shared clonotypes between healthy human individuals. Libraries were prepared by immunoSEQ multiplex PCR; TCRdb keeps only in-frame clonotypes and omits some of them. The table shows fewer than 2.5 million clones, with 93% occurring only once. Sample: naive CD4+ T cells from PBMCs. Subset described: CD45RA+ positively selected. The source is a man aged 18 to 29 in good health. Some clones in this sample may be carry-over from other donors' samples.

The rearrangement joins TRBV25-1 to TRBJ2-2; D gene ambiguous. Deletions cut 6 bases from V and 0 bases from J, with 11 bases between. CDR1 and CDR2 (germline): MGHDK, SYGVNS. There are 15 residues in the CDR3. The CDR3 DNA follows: TGTGCCAGCAGGGAGACATTAGCGAACACCGGGGAGCTGTTTTTT. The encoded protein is CASRETLANTGELFF.

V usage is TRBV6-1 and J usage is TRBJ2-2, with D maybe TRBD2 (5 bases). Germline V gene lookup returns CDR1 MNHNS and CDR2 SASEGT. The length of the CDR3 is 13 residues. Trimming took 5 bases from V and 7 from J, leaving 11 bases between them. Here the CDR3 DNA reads TGTGCCAGCAGTCTAACGGGATACGGGGAGCTGTTTTTT. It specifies CASSLTGYGELFF.

CDR3 protein: CASPYGHPDQYTEAFF. The CDR3 DNA is TGCGCCAGCCCCTACGGGCACCCGGACCAATACACTGAAGCTTTCTTT. The chain carries TRBV23-1 and TRBJ1-1, with D uncertain. TRBV23-1 is filed as an ORF, its function uncertain. This CDR3 has 16 amino acids. Trimming took off 8 bases at V and 3 bases at J, with 22 bases between the two ends.

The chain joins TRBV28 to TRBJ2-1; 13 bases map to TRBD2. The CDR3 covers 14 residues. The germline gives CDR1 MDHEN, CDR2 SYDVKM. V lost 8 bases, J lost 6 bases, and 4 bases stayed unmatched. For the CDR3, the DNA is TGTGCCAGCGTATGGACTAGCGGGAGCAATGAGCAGTTCTTC. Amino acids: CASVWTSGSNEQFF.

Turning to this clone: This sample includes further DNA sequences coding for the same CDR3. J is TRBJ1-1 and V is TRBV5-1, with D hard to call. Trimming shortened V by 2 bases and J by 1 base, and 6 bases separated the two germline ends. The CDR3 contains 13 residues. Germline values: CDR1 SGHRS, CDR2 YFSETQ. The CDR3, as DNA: TGCGCCAGCAGCTTATCAGAGAACACTGAAGCTTTCTTT. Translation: CASSLSENTEAFF.

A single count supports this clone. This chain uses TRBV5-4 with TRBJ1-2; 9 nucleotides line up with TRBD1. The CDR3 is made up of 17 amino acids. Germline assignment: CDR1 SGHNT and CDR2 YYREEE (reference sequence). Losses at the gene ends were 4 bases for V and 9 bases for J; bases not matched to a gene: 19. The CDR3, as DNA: TGTGCCAGCAGCCTGGAGCCCGGGACAGGGCCTCAGGAGCGCTACACCTTC. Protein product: CASSLEPGTGPQERYTF. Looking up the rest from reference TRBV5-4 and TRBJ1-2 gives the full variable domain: ETGVTQSPTHLIKTRGQQVTLRCSSQSGHNTVSWYQQALGQGPQFIFQYYREEENGRGNFPPRFSGLQFPNYSSELNVNALELDDSALYLCASSLEPGTGPQERYTFGSGTRLTVV.

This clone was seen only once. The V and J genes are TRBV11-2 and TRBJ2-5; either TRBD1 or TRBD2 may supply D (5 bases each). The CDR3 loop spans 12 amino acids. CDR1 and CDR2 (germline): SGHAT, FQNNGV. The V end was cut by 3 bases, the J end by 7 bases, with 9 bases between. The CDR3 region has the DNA TGTGCCAGCAGCTTTCAGGGAGTGACCCAGTACTTC. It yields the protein CASSFQGVTQYF.

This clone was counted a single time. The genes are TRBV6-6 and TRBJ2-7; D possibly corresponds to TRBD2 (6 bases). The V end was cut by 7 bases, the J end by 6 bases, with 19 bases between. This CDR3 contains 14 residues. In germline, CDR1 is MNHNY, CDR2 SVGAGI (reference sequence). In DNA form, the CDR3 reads TGTGCCAGCAAGGCAGGGCGGGACCTCCTCGAGCAGTACTTC. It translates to CASKAGRDLLEQYF.

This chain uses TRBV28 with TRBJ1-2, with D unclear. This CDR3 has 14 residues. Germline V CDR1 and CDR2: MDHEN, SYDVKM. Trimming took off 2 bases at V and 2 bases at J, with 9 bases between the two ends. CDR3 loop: CASSLIRGNYGYTF. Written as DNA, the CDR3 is TGTGCCAGCAGTTTAATCAGAGGGAACTATGGCTACACCTTC.

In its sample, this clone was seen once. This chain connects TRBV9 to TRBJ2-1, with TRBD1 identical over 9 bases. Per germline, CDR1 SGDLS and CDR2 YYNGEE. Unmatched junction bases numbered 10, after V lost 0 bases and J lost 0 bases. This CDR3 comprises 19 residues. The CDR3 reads CASSVGIPRQGDSYNEQFF. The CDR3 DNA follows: TGTGCCAGCAGCGTAGGGATTCCGAGACAGGGGGACTCCTACAATGAGCAGTTCTTC.

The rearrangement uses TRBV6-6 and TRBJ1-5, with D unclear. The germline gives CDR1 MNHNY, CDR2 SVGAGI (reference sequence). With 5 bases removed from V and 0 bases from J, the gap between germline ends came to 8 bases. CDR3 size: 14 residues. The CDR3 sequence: CASSQHNSNQPQHF. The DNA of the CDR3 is TGTGCCAGCAGTCAGCACAATAGCAATCAGCCCCAGCATTTT.

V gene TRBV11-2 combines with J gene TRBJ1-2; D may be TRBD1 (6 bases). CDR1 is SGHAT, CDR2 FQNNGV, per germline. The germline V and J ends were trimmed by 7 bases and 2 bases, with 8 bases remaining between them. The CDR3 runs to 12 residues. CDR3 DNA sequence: TGTGCCAGCACCGACAGGAACTATGGCTACACCTTC. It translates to CASTDRNYGYTF.

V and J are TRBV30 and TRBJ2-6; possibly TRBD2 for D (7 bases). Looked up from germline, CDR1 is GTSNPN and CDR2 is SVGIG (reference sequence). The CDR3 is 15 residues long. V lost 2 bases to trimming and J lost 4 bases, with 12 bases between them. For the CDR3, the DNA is TGTGCCTGGAGTTTCGGGGGGCCCGGGGCCAACGTCCTGACTTTC. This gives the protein CAWSFGGPGANVLTF.

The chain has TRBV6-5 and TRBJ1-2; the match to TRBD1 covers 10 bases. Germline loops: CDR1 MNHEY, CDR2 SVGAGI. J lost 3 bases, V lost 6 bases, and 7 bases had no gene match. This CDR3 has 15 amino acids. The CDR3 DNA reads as TGTGCCAGCAGAATCTCGGGACAGGGGTACTATGGCTACACCTTC. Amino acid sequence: CASRISGQGYYGYTF.

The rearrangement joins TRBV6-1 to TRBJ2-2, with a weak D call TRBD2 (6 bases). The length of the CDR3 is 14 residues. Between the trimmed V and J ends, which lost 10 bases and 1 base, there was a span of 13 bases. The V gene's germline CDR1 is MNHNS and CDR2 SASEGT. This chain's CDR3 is CATAGLLNTGELFF. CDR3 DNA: TGTGCCACTGCGGGACTCCTGAACACCGGGGAGCTGTTTTTT.

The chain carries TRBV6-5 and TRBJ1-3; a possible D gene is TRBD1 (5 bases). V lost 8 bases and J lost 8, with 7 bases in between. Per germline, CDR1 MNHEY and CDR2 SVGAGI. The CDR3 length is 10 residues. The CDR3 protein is CASGGDTIYF. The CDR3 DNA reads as TGTGCCAGCGGGGGGGACACCATATATTTT.

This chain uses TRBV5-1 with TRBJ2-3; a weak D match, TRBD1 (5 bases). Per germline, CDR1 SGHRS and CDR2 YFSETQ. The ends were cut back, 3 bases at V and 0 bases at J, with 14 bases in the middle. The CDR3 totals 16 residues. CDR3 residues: CASSYRQPASTDTQYF. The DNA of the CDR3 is TGCGCCAGCAGCTACAGACAGCCCGCGAGCACAGATACGCAGTATTTT. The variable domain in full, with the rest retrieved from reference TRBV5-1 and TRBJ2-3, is KAGVTQTPRYLIKTRGQQVTLSCSPISGHRSVSWYQQTPGQGLQFLFEYFSETQRNKGNFPGRFSGRQFSNSRSEMNVSTLELGDSALYLCASSYRQPASTDTQYFGPGTRLTVL.

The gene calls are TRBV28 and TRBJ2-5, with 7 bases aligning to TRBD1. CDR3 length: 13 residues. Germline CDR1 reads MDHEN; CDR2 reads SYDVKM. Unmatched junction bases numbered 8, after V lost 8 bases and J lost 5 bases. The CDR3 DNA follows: TGTGCCAGCGAAGACAGGGCGCCCGAGACCCAGTACTTC. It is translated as CASEDRAPETQYF.

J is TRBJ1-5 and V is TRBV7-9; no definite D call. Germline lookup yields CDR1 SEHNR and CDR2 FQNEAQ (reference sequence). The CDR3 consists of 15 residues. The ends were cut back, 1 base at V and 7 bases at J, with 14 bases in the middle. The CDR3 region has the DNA TGTGCCAGCAGCTTAGATCGTGAGCATTCCCAGCCCCAGCATTTT. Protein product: CASSLDREHSQPQHF.

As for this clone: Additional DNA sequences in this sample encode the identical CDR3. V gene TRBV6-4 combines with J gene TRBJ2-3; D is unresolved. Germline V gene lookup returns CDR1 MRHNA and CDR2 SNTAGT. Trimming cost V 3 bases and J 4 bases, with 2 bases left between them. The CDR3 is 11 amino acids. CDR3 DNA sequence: TGTGCCAGCAGTGATGCAGATACGCAGTATTTT. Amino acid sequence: CASSDADTQYF.

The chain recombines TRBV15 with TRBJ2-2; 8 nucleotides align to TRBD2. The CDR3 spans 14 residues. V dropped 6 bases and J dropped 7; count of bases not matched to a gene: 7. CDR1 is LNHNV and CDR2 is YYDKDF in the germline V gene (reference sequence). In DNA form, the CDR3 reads TGTGCCACCAGTGTTAGCGGGACTTTCGGGGAGCTGTTTTTT. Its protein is CATSVSGTFGELFF.

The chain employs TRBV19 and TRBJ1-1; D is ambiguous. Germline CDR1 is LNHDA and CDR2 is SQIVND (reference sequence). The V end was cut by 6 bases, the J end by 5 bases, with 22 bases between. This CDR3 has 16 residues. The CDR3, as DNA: TGTGCCAGTAGGTATGGCAGCCCCTATGATTGGACTGAAGCTTTCTTT. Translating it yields CASRYGSPYDWTEAFF.

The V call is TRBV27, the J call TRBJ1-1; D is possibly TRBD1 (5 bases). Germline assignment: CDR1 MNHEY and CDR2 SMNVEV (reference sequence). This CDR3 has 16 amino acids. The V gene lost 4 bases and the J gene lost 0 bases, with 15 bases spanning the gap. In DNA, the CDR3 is TGTGCCAGCAGTTCGTACGGACATCCTATGAACACTGAAGCTTTCTTT. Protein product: CASSSYGHPMNTEAFF.

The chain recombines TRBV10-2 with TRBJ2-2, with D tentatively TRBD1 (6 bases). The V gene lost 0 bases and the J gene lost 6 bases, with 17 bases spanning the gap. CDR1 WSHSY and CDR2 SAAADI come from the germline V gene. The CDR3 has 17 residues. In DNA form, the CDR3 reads TGCGCCAGCAGTGAGTCGATCGTTACAGGGCGCCCCGGGGAGCTGTTTTTT. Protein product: CASSESIVTGRPGELFF.

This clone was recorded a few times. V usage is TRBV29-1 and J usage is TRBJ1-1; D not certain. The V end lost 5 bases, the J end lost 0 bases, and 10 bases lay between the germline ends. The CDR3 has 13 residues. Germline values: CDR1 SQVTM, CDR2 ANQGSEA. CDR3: CSVLQFMNTEAFF. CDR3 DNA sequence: TGCAGCGTTTTGCAATTCATGAACACTGAAGCTTTCTTT.

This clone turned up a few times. The chain's CDR3 is CASSGPLGADQPQHF. The DNA for the CDR3 is TGTGCCAGCAGTGGTCCTTTAGGGGCGGATCAGCCCCAGCATTTT. The chain links TRBV2 to TRBJ1-5; maybe TRBD1 (5 bases). The V and J ends lost 4 bases and 5 bases respectively, with 15 bases between them. The CDR3 length is 15 residues. Germline V gene data show CDR1 as SNHLY and CDR2 as FYNNEI.

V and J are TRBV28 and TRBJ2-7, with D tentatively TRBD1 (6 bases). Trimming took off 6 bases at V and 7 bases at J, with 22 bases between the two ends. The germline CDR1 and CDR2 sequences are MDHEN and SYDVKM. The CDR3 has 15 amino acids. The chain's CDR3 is CASRNDMAGAGEQYF. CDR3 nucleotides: TGTGCCAGCAGAAACGATATGGCAGGGGCTGGTGAGCAGTACTTC.

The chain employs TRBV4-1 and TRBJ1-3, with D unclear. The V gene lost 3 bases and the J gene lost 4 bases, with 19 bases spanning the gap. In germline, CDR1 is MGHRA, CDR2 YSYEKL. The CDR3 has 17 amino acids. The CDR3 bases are TGCGCCAGCAGCCACGGATCGGTGAGCAGTCGGGGAAACACCATATATTTT. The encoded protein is CASSHGSVSSRGNTIYF.

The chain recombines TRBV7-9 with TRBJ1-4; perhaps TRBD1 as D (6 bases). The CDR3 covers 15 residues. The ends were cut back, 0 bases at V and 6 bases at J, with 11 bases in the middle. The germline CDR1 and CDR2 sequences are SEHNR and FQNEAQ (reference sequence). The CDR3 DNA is TGTGCCAGCAGCTTAGCTGGGGGCTGGGATGAAAAACTGTTTTTT. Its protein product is CASSLAGGWDEKLFF.

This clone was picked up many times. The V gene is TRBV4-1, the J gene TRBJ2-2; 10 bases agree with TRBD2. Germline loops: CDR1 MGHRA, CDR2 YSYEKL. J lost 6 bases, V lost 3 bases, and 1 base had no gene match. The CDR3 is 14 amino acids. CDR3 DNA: TGCGCCAGCAGCCAGGGGACTAGCGCCGGGGAGCTGTTTTTT. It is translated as CASSQGTSAGELFF.

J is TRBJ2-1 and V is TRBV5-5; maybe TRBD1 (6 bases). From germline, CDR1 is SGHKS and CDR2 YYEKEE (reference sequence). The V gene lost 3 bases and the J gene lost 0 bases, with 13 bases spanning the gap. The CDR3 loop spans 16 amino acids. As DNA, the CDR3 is TGTGCCAGCAGCTCGGACAGAGGGGGCTCCTACAATGAGCAGTTCTTC. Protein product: CASSSDRGGSYNEQFF.